These 10 T cell receptor beta chains came from one sample sequenced in a study of T cells in localized non-small cell lung cancer. Produced via immunoSEQ multiplex PCR; TCRdb's table is partial and in-frame only. Counted here are around 100,000 clones, roughly 86% occurring once; the ten biggest clones make up 15%. Sequenced here: peripheral blood, sampled before any cancer treatment. These receptors were collected from a man aged 35-69 years with stage I squamous cell lung carcinoma.

The genes are TRBV28 and TRBJ1-1, with D maybe TRBD1 (5 bases). The CDR3 is made up of 12 amino acids. V lost 7 bases and J 1 base, leaving 7 bases between the germline ends. Per germline, CDR1 MDHEN and CDR2 SYDVKM. The CDR3, as DNA: TGTGCCAGCACCGACAGGAACACTGAAGCTTTCTTT. This sequence encodes CASTDRNTEAFF.

This clone was observed a single time. The chain recombines TRBV5-4 with TRBJ1-2; no reliable D call. Germline V lookup: CDR1 SGHNT, CDR2 YYREEE (reference sequence). Trimming stripped 0 bases from V and 6 bases from J, with 6 bases between. The CDR3 runs 12 residues. The CDR3 bases are TGTGCCAGCAGCTTGGACAGAAATGGCTACACCTTC. Its translation: CASSLDRNGYTF.

This CDR3 is CSTRQGGTYNEQFF. CDR3 DNA sequence: TGCAGCACTCGACAGGGAGGGACCTACAATGAGCAGTTCTTC. The chain combines TRBV29-1 with TRBJ2-1; D assignment may be TRBD1 or TRBD2 (7 bases each). Germline-derived CDR1 and CDR2 are SQVTM and ANQGSEA. The CDR3 spans 14 residues. V lost 8 bases and J 2 bases, leaving 16 bases between the germline ends.

The DNA for the CDR3 is TGTGCCAGCAGGGGACAGTCAGAGACCCAGTACTTC. Translated, it gives CASRGQSETQYF. The chain recombines TRBV7-6 with TRBJ2-5; 7 bases agree with TRBD1. CDR1 SGHVS and CDR2 FNYEAQ come from the germline V gene. The length of the CDR3 is 12 residues. The J segment lost 4 bases and the V segment lost 6 bases, leaving 2 bases of the junction unmatched. The variable domain in full, with the rest retrieved from reference TRBV7-6 and TRBJ2-5, is GAGVSQSPRYKVTKRGQDVALRCDPISGHVSLYWYRQALGQGPEFLTYFNYEAQQDKSGLPNDRFSAERPEGSISTLTIQRTEQRDSAMYRCASRGQSETQYFGPGTRLLVL.

The J gene is TRBJ2-7, the V gene TRBV25-1; D not certain. The germline V gene has CDR1 MGHDK and CDR2 SYGVNS. The V gene lost 6 bases and the J gene lost 3 bases, with 6 bases spanning the gap. The CDR3 sequence is 11 residues long. CDR3 coding DNA: TGTGCCAGCAGCCCTGGCTACGAGCAGTACTTC. Protein product: CASSPGYEQYF.

The chain carries TRBV5-4 and TRBJ2-6, with a weak D call TRBD1 (5 bases). This CDR3 is built from 17 residues. Germline values: CDR1 SGHNT, CDR2 YYREEE (reference sequence). V was pared by 1 base and J by 2 bases, with 13 bases between. CDR3 DNA: TGTGCCAGCAGCTTGTATCAGGGTCTGGCTGGGGCCAACGTCCTGACTTTC. This encodes CASSLYQGLAGANVLTF. The entire variable domain, with the rest obtained from reference TRBV5-4 and TRBJ2-6, is as follows: ETGVTQSPTHLIKTRGQQVTLRCSSQSGHNTVSWYQQALGQGPQFIFQYYREEENGRGNFPPRFSGLQFPNYSSELNVNALELDDSALYLCASSLYQGLAGANVLTFGAGSRLTVL.

The chain joins TRBV4-1 to TRBJ1-4; D might be TRBD1 (5 bases). Germline loops: CDR1 MGHRA, CDR2 YSYEKL. With 0 bases removed from V and 5 bases from J, the gap between germline ends came to 13 bases. The CDR3 has 16 residues. CDR3 region: CASSQDWVGTNEKLFF. In DNA, the CDR3 is TGCGCCAGCAGCCAAGATTGGGTGGGGACGAATGAAAAACTGTTTTTT.

The J gene is TRBJ2-3, the V gene TRBV5-1; 8 nucleotides agree with TRBD1. With V trimmed by 0 bases and J by 2 bases, 8 bases remained unmatched. Germline V CDR1 and CDR2: SGHRS, YFSETQ. The CDR3 sequence is 17 residues long. Here the CDR3 DNA reads TGCGCCAGCAGCTTGGGCTCCGGGACAGGTACCACAGATACGCAGTATTTT. This sequence encodes CASSLGSGTGTTDTQYF.

The rearrangement joins TRBV2 to TRBJ2-2; 10 bases match TRBD1. The CDR3 totals 14 residues. Germline V gene data show CDR1 as SNHLY and CDR2 as FYNNEI. The V and J ends lost 5 bases and 5 bases, in that order; junction bases with no gene match: 2. CDR3 DNA sequence: TGTGCCAGCAGTCCGGGACAGGGGACCGGGGAGCTGTTTTTT. Protein sequence: CASSPGQGTGELFF.

With respect to this clone: At the DNA level, this CDR3 is encoded by other sequences in the same sample as well. The rearrangement uses TRBV7-9 and TRBJ2-5; D not certain. Germline CDR1 is SEHNR and CDR2 is FQNEAQ (reference sequence). The CDR3 totals 15 residues. V was pared by 0 bases and J by 1 base, with 9 bases between. The CDR3 DNA reads as TGTGCCAGCAGCTTAGCGTTGACTGCCCAAGAGACCCAGTACTTC. This sequence encodes CASSLALTAQETQYF.